The rows below give T cell receptor beta chains drawn from one sample of a study of cytomegalovirus exposure and HLA in healthy donors. The method was immunoSEQ multiplex PCR; TCRdb's version includes in-frame clones alone and lacks a portion of them. In the table there are over 150,000 clones, roughly 80% of which are singletons. Source material: PBMCs. All receptors derive from a woman younger than 30 in good health and CMV-seronegative. CDR3s include the opening cysteine and the closing phenylalanine or tryptophan. The order of the fields is D gene, V gene, J gene, CDR3 protein. D genes are given only for firm matches.

>TRBD1|TRBV18|TRBJ1-1
CASSPGTGSTEAFF
>-|TRBV5-1|TRBJ2-1
CASSLASEGHLNEQFF
>TRBD1|TRBV10-3|TRBJ2-2
CAISGTGSTGELFF
>TRBD2|TRBV5-4|TRBJ2-3
CASSSGGDRSRVSQYF
>TRBD2|TRBV27|TRBJ2-7
CASSLAGVSSYEQYF
>-|TRBV6-6|TRBJ1-6
CASSHVGSPLHF
>TRBD2|TRBV7-9|TRBJ2-5
CASSQSAGGPETQYF
>TRBD1|TRBV29-1|TRBJ2-5
CSARDRGPQETQYF
>TRBD2|TRBV9|TRBJ2-1
CASSVGAAGGYNEQFF
>-|TRBV27|TRBJ2-7
CASSLGQVSYEQYF
>-|TRBV13|TRBJ2-2
CASSSGEGEEHANTGELFF
>-|TRBV19|TRBJ2-2
CASQRAGGHTGELFF
>TRBD2|TRBV30|TRBJ2-2
CALLGRGGAGELFF
>TRBD1|TRBV5-6|TRBJ1-2
CASSLGSGGSGYTF
>-|TRBV28|TRBJ1-1
CASPGKGNTEAFF
>-|TRBV7-2|TRBJ1-2
CASSLNAGFYGYTF
>-|TRBV14|TRBJ2-7
CASSHPGTFPHEQYF
>-|TRBV4-1|TRBJ1-5
CASSQGGQNSNQPQHF
>-|TRBV10-3|TRBJ1-2
CAISASREDYGYTF
>TRBD2|TRBV7-6|TRBJ2-5
CASSSGTITQETQYF
>-|TRBV29-1|TRBJ2-1
CSVEHLGGEQFF
>TRBD2|TRBV9|TRBJ2-3
CASSVELAGGSTDTQYF
>TRBD1|TRBV6-6|TRBJ1-5
CASSYRQGDSNQPQHF
>TRBD1|TRBV6-5|TRBJ1-4
CASKQGDSEKLFF
>TRBD1|TRBV28|TRBJ1-5
CASSYGPGQGINQPQHF
>-|TRBV6-6|TRBJ1-6
CASSYSGVEGDSPLHF
>-|TRBV27|TRBJ2-3
CASSLSSATDTQYF
>TRBD1|TRBV6-6|TRBJ2-5
CASSNGRGRPQETQYF
>-|TRBV7-6|TRBJ1-4
CASSTTAATNEKLFF
>TRBD1|TRBV5-4|TRBJ2-1
CASSGDRGLYNEQFF
>-|TRBV19|TRBJ2-7
CASSSGQPSYEQYF
>-|TRBV11-2|-
CASSLDQEFYEQYF
>TRBD1|TRBV10-3|TRBJ1-3
CAIRGQGTGNTIYF
>TRBD1|TRBV7-9|TRBJ2-7
CSSSLDRVAAEQYF
>-|TRBV5-6|TRBJ1-2
CASSLGPRGAEYGYTF
>TRBD2|TRBV6-1|TRBJ2-7
CASTRGGYHEQYF
>-|TRBV9|TRBJ2-1
CASSVLNRGSYNEQFF
>TRBD1|TRBV11-1|TRBJ1-6
CASSFQGTDYNSPLHF
>TRBD2|TRBV19|TRBJ2-7
CASSRTSGRAGEQYF
>-|TRBV2|TRBJ2-1
CASSLLRGGYNEQFF
>-|TRBV6-1|TRBJ1-5
CASSSGRARNQPQHF
>-|TRBV5-1|TRBJ2-5
CASEVQGLRETQYF
>TRBD2|TRBV7-2|TRBJ2-3
CASSSTSGGADTQYF
>-|TRBV10-1|TRBJ1-6
CASSELENSPLHF
>-|TRBV9|TRBJ1-1
CASSTGQNTEAFF
>TRBD2|TRBV13|TRBJ2-7
CASRLRPRDYSYEQYF
>-|TRBV5-8|TRBJ1-5
CASSSGLKGGRSNQPQHF
>-|TRBV5-1|TRBJ2-1
CASTIVPSVRVYNEQFF
>TRBD2|TRBV27|TRBJ2-1
CASSLALAGVNGYNEQFF
>TRBD1|TRBV27|TRBJ2-1
CASSTGTGTPGKQFF
>-|TRBV29-1|TRBJ1-1
CSVPGGRLDTEAFF
>TRBD2|TRBV9|TRBJ2-1
CASSVGGGSYNEQFF
>TRBD1|TRBV28|TRBJ1-4
CASRPKGTGTNEKLFF
>-|TRBV7-3|TRBJ2-7
CASSSAGTYEQYF
>TRBD1|TRBV7-6|TRBJ2-7
CASSLLGQGISYEQYF